This is a list of T cell receptor beta chains from one sample in a study of blood T cell repertoires in COVID-19. Clones were read by immunoSEQ multiplex PCR, and TCRdb kept only the in-frame ones, dropping some. The repertoire holds nearly 110,000 clones, with 65% to 75% as singletons. Sequencing was performed on peripheral blood. The receptors stem from a human donor with acute or convalescent COVID-19. The donor label of this sample is uncertain. Both conserved end residues are part of each CDR3. D genes are given only for firm matches. Rows give clone size only sometimes, using once, few, many, or a class for an expanded clone.

clone size | J gene | V gene | D gene | CDR3 DNA | CDR3 protein
few | TRBJ1-4 | TRBV2 | - | TGTGCCAGCACGGGGATTAATGAAAAACTGTTTTTT | CASTGINEKLFF
- | TRBJ2-5 | TRBV9 | - | TGTGCCAGCAGCCCAGGGGTGGGAGAGACCCAGTACTTC | CASSPGVGETQYF
- | TRBJ1-4 | TRBV7-9 | - | TGTGCCAGCAGGTCTGGGGGGGAACTGTTTTTT | CASRSGGELFF
- | TRBJ2-2 | TRBV4-2 | TRBD2 | TGTGCCAGCAGACGAACTAGCGGGGGGTCGAACACCGGGGAGCTGTTTTTT | CASRRTSGGSNTGELFF
- | TRBJ1-2 | TRBV5-6 | - | TGTGCCAGCAGCTTGGATCAGAGGGCGGGCTATGGCTACACCTTC | CASSLDQRAGYGYTF
once | TRBJ2-2 | TRBV9 | - | TGTGCCAGCAGCCCTTTAGGGGAATTGACCGGGGAGCTGTTTTTT | CASSPLGELTGELFF
- | TRBJ2-2 | TRBV19 | TRBD2 | TGTGCCAGTAGTGGGAGCGGGGGAGGTACCGGGGAGCTGTTTTTT | CASSGSGGGTGELFF
- | TRBJ2-4 | TRBV28 | TRBD1 | TGTGCCAGCAGTGCGACAGGGGGTGGCAAAAACATTCAGTACTTC | CASSATGGGKNIQYF
- | TRBJ1-2 | TRBV5-3 | - | TGTGCCAGAAGAGGGGCCTGCAGCTACACCTTC | CARRGACSYTF
- | TRBJ1-1 | TRBV9 | - | TGTGCCAGCAGCGGACGGCGGCCTGAAGCTTTCTTT | CASSGRRPEAFF
few | TRBJ2-7 | TRBV6-1 | TRBD1 | TGTGCCAGCAGTGCCTATAGACAGGGGAGGTCCTACGAGCAGTACTTC | CASSAYRQGRSYEQYF
many | TRBJ2-5 | TRBV10-2 | TRBD1 | TGCGCCAGCAGCGCGGACAGGGAAGAGACCCAGTACTTC | CASSADREETQYF
few | TRBJ2-3 | TRBV24-1 | - | TGTGCCACCAGTGTTAGGGGGACAGATACGCAGTATTTT | CATSVRGTDTQYF
- | TRBJ1-1 | TRBV10-2 | - | TGCGCCACCGGTGACTACCTGAACACTGAAGCTTTCTTT | CATGDYLNTEAFF
- | TRBJ1-6 | TRBV6-5 | - | TGTGCCAGCAGTTACGGGGCCAGATCACCCCTCCACTTT | CASSYGARSPLHF